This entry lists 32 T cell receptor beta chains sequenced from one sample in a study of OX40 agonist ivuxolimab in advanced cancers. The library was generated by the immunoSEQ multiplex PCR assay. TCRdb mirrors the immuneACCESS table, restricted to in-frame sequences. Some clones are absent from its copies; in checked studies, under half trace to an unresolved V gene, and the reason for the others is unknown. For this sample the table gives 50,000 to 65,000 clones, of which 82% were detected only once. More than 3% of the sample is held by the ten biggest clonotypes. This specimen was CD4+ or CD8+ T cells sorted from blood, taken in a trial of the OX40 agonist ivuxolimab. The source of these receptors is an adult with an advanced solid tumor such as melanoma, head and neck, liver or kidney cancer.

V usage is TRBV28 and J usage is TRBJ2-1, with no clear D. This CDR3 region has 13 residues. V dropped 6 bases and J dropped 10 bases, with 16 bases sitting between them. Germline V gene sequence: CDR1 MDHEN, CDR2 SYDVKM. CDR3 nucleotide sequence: TGTGCCAGCAGGAGAAGGGTCGAGGCAGAGCAGTTCTTC. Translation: CASRRRVEAEQFF.

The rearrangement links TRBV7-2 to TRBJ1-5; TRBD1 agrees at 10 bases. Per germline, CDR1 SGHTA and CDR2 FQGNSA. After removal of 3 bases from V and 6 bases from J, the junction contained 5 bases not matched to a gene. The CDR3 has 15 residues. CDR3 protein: CASSFRDRGIQPQHF. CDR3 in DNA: TGTGCCAGCAGCTTCCGGGACAGGGGAATTCAGCCCCAGCATTTT.

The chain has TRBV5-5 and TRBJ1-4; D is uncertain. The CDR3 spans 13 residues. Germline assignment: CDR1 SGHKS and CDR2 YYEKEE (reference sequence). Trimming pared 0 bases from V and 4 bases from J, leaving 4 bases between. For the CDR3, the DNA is TGTGCCAGCAGCTTGGGACTTAATGAAAAACTGTTTTTT. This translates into CASSLGLNEKLFF.

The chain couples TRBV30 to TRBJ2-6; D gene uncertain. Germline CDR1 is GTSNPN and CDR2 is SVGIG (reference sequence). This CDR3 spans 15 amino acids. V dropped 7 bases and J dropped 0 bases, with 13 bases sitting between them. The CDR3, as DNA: TGTGCCTCCCCACCCCCCCACTCTGGGGCCAACGTCCTGACTTTC. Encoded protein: CASPPPHSGANVLTF.

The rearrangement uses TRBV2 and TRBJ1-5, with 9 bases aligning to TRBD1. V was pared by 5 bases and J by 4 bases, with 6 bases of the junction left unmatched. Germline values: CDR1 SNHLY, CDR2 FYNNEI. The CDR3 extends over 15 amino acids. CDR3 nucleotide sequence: TGTGCCAGCAGTCCCCCGGGACAGGGAAATCAGCCCCAGCATTTT. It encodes CASSPPGQGNQPQHF.

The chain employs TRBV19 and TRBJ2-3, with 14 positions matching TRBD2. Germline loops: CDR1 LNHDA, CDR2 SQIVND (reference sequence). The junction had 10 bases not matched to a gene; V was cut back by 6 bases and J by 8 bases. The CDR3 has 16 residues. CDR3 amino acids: CASSRLAGGPGGTQYF. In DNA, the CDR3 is TGTGCCAGTAGCAGACTAGCGGGAGGGCCTGGCGGTACGCAGTATTTT.

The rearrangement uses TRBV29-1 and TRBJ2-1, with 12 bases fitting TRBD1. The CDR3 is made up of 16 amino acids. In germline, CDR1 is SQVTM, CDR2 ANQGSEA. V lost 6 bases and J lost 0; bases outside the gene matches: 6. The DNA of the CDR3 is TGCAGCGTAGGGGACAGGGGGCTCCACTCCTACAATGAGCAGTTCTTC. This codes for CSVGDRGLHSYNEQFF.

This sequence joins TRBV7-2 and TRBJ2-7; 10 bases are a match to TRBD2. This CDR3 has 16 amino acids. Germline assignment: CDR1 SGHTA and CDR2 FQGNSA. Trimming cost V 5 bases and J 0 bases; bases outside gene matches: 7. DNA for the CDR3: TGTGCCAGCAGCCCCCGACTAGCGGGCTTCTCCTACGAGCAGTACTTC. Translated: CASSPRLAGFSYEQYF.

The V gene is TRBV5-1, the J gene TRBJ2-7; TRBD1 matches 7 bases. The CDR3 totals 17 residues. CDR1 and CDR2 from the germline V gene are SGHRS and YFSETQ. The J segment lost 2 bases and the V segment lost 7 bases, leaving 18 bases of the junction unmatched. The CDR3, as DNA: TGCGCCAGCGCAAGGGGGCTGGCCCCTTTGGAACCCTACGAGCAGTACTTC. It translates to CASARGLAPLEPYEQYF.

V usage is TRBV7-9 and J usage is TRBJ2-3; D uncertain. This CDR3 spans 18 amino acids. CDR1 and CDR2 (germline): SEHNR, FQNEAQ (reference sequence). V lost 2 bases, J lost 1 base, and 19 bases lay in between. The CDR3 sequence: CASSLPPLRGWGTDTQYF. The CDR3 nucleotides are TGTGCCAGCAGCTTACCGCCTCTGCGTGGGTGGGGCACAGATACGCAGTATTTT.

The CDR3 sequence is CASSVNGNYGYTF. The DNA for the CDR3 is TGTGCCAGCAGTGTAAACGGAAACTATGGCTACACCTTC. The chain recombines TRBV6-5 with TRBJ1-2; the D is unclear. The germline V gene encodes CDR1 MNHEY and CDR2 SVGAGI. V was trimmed by 5 bases and J by 2 bases, leaving 9 bases between them. The CDR3 is 13 residues long.

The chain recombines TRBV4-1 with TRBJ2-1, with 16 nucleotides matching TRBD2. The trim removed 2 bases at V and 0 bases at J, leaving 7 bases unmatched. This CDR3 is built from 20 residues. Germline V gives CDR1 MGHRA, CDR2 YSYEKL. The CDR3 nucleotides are TGCGCCAGCAGCCAACTGGGACTAGCGGGAGGGCCGAGCTCCTACAATGAGCAGTTCTTC. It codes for CASSQLGLAGGPSSYNEQFF.

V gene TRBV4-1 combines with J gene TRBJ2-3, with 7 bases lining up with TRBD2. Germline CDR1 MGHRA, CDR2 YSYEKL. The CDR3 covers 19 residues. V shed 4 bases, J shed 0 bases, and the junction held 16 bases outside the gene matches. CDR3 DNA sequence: TGCGCCAGCAGCCCCTCCGTGAGGCGGGGGAGAGCTAGCACAGATACGCAGTATTTT. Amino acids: CASSPSVRRGRASTDTQYF.

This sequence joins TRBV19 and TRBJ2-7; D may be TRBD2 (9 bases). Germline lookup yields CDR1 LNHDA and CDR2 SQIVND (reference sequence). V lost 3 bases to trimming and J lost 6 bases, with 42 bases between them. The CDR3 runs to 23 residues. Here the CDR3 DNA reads TGTGCCAGTAGTATGCGGGCCGGGACAGGAGGCGCGGGAGGGCCCCCGGGCCGGTTCGAGCAGTACTTC. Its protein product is CASSMRAGTGGAGGPPGRFEQYF. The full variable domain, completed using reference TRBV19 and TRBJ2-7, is DGGITQSPKYLFRKEGQNVTLSCEQNLNHDAMYWYRQDPGQGLRLIYYSQIVNDFQKGDIAEGYSVSREKKESFPLTVTSAQKNPTAFYLCASSMRAGTGGAGGPPGRFEQYFGPGTRLTVT.

Here the CDR3 reads CASSIDPGQGAFNYGYTF. CDR3 DNA: TGTGCCAGTAGTATAGACCCGGGACAGGGGGCCTTTAACTATGGCTACACCTTC. The chain joins TRBV19 to TRBJ1-2, with 12 bases matching TRBD1. This CDR3 is 18 amino acids long. Germline CDR1 reads LNHDA; CDR2 reads SQIVND (reference sequence). The junction had 6 bases not matched to a gene; V was cut back by 0 bases and J by 1 base.

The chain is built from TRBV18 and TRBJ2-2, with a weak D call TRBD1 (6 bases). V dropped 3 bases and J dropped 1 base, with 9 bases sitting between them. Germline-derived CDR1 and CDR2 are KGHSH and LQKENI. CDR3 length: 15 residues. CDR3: CASSPDSLNTGELFF. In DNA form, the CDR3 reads TGTGCCAGCTCACCGGACAGTTTGAACACCGGGGAGCTGTTTTTT.

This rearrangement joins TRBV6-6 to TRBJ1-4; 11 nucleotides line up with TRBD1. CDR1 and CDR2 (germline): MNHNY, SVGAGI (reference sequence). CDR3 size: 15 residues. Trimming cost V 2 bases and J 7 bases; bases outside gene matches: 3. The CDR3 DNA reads TGTGCCAGCAGTTACGGGACAGGGGGGGGTGAAAAACTGTTTTTT. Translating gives CASSYGTGGGEKLFF.

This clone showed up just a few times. CDR3 sequence reads: CASSLHILAGGGEQYF. The CDR3 coding sequence is TGTGCCAGCAGCCTCCATATACTAGCGGGAGGAGGGGAGCAGTACTTC. V usage is TRBV11-2 and J usage is TRBJ2-7, with 12 positions matching TRBD2. The CDR3 is 16 amino acids. The J segment lost 7 bases and the V segment lost 5 bases, leaving 12 bases of the junction unmatched. Germline CDR1 reads SGHAT; CDR2 reads FQNNGV.

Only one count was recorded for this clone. CDR3 bases: TGTGCCAGCAGGCCCCAGGGGGCAAGCACAGATACGCAGTATTTT. Translating it yields CASRPQGASTDTQYF. The J gene is TRBJ2-3, the V gene TRBV6-5; 8 bases map to TRBD1. The CDR3 totals 15 residues. Germline CDR1 and CDR2: MNHEY and SVGAGI. Trimming removed 6 bases from V and 0 bases from J; junction bases left unmatched: 5.

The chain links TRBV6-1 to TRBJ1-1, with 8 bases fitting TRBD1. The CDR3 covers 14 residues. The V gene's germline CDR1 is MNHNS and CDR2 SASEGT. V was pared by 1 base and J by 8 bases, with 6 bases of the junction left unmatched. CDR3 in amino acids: CASSEGPGQDEAFF. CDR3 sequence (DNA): TGTGCCAGCAGTGAAGGACCGGGACAGGACGAAGCTTTCTTT.

The CDR3 here is CASSRGPSYEQYF. The DNA for the CDR3 is TGTGCCAGTTCGAGAGGGCCCAGCTACGAGCAGTACTTC. V gene TRBV6-5 combines with J gene TRBJ2-7; maybe TRBD2 (5 bases). Germline V gene sequence: CDR1 MNHEY, CDR2 SVGAGI. The V and J ends lost 9 bases and 3 bases respectively, with 15 bases between them. The CDR3 has 13 residues.

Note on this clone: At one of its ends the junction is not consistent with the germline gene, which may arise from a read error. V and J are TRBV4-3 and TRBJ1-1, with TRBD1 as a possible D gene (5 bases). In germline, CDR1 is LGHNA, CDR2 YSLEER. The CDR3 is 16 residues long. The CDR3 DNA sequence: TGCGCCAGCACCCAAGGGTTAACAGGTGGGTGGACTGAAGCTTTCTTT. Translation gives CASTQGLTGGWTEAFF.

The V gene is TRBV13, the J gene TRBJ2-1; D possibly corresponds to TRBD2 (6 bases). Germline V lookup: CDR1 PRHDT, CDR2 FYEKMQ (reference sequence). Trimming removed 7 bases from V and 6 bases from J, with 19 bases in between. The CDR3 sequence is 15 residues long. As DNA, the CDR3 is TGTGCCAGCACCCGAGGGGAAGGGCGGGGCAATGAGCAGTTCTTC. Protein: CASTRGEGRGNEQFF.

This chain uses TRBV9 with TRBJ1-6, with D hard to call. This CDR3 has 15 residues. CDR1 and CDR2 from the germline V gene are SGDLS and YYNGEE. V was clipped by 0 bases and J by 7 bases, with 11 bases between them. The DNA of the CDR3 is TGTGCCAGCAGCGTAGAAACGCTGGGGAATTCACCCCTCCACTTT. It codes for CASSVETLGNSPLHF. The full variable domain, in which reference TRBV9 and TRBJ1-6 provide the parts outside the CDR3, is DSGVTQTPKHLITATGQRVTLRCSPRSGDLSVYWYQQSLDQGLQFLIQYYNGEERAKGNILERFSAQQFPDLHSELNLSSLELGDSALYFCASSVETLGNSPLHFGNGTRLTVT.

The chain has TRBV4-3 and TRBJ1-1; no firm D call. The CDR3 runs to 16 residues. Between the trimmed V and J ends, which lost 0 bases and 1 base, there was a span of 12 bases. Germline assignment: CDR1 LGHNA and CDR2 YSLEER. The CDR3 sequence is CASSQDRSTSNTEAFF. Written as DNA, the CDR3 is TGCGCCAGCAGCCAAGATAGGAGCACGTCGAACACTGAAGCTTTCTTT.

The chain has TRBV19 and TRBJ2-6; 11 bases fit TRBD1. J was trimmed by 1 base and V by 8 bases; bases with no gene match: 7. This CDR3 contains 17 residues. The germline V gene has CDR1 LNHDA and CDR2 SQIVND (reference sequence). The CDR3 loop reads CASSRDRGTSGANVLTF. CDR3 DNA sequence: TGTGCCAGTTCTCGGGACAGGGGGACGTCTGGGGCCAACGTCCTGACTTTC. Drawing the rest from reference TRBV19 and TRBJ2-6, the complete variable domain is DGGITQSPKYLFRKEGQNVTLSCEQNLNHDAMYWYRQDPGQGLRLIYYSQIVNDFQKGDIAEGYSVSREKKESFPLTVTSAQKNPTAFYLCASSRDRGTSGANVLTFGAGSRLTVL.

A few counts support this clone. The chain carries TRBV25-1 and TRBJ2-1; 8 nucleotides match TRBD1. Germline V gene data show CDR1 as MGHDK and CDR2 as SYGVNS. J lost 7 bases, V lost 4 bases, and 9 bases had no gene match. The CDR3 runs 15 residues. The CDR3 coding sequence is TGTGCCAGCAGTGCCAGGACAGGGAATGGGAATGAGCAGTTCTTC. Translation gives CASSARTGNGNEQFF. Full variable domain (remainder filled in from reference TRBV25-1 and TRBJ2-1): EADIYQTPRYLVIGTGKKITLECSQTMGHDKMYWYQQDPGMELHLIHYSYGVNSTEKGDLSSESTVSRIRTEHFPLTLESARPSHTSQYLCASSARTGNGNEQFFGPGTRLTVL.

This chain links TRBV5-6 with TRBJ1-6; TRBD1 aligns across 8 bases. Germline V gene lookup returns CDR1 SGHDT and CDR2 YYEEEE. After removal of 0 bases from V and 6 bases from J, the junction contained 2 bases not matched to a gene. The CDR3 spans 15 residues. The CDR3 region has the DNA TGTGCCAGCAGCTTGGTGACAGGGGCTAATTCACCCCTCCACTTT. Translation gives CASSLVTGANSPLHF.

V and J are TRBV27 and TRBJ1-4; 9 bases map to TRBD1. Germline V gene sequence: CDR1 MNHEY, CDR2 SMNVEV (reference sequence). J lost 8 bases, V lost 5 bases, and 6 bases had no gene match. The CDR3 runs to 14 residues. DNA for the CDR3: TGTGCCAGCAGTCCCGTGGACAGGGGCGAAAAACTGTTTTTT. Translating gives CASSPVDRGEKLFF.

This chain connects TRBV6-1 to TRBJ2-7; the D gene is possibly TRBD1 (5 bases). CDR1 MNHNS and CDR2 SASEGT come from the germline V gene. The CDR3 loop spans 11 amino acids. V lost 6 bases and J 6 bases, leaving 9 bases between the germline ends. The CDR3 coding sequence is TGTGCCAGCAGCTCAGGGCTCGAGCAGTACTTC. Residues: CASSSGLEQYF.

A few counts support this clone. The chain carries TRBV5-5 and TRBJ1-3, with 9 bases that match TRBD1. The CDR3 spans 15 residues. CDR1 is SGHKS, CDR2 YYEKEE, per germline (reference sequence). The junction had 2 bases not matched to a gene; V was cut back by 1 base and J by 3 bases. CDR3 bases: TGTGCCAGCAGCTTGACAGGGGGCGGTGGAAACACCATATATTTT. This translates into CASSLTGGGGNTIYF.

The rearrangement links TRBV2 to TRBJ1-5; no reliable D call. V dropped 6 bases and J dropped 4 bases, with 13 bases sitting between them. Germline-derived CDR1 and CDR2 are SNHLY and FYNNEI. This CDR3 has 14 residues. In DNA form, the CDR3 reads TGTGCCAGCAGATGGGCGTCGGAGAATCAGCCCCAGCATTTT. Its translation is CASRWASENQPQHF.